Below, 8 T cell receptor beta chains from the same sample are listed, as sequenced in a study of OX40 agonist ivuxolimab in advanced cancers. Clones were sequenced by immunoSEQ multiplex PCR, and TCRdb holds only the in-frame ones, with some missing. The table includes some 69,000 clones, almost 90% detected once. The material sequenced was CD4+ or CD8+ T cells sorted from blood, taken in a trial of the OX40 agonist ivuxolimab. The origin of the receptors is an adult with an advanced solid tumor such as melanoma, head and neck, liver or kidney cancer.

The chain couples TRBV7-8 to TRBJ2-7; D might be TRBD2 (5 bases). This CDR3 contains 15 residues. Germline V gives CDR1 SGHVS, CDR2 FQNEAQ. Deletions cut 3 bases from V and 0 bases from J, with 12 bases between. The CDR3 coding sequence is TGTGCCAGCAGCTTTGGGGAGCTCAACTCCTACGAGCAGTACTTC. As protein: CASSFGELNSYEQYF.

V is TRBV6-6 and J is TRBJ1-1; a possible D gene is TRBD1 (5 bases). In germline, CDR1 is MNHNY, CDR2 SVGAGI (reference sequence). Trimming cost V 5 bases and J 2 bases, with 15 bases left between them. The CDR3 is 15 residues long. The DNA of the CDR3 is TGTGCCAGCAGTCGGTCAGGGACTAGAAACACTGAAGCTTTCTTT. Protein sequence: CASSRSGTRNTEAFF.

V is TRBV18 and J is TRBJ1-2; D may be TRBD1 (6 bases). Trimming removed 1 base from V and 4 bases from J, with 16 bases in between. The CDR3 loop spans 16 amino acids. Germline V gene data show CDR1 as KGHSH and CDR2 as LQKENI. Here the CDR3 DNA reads TGTGCCAGCTCACCACTTGACAGGCGGCCCGTCTATGGCTACACCTTC. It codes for CASSPLDRRPVYGYTF.

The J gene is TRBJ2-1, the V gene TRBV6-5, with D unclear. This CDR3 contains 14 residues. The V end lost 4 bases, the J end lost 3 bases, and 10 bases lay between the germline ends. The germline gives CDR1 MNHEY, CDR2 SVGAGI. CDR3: CASSLQPHYNEQFF. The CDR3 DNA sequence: TGTGCCAGCAGTTTACAGCCCCACTACAATGAGCAGTTCTTC.

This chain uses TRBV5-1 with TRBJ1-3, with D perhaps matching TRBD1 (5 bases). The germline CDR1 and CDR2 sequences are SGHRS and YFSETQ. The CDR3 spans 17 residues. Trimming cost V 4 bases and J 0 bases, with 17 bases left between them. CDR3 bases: TGCGCCAGCAGCGAAACTGGGGCGGCCTACTCTGGAAACACCATATATTTT. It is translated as CASSETGAAYSGNTIYF.

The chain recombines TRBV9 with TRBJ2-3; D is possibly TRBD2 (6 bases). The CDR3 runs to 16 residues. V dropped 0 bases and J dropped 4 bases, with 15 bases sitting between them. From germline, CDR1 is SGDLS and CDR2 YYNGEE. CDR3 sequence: CASSVEGRETSDTQYF. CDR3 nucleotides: TGTGCCAGCAGCGTAGAGGGACGGGAGACCTCAGATACGCAGTATTTT. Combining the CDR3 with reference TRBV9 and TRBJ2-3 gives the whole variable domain DSGVTQTPKHLITATGQRVTLRCSPRSGDLSVYWYQQSLDQGLQFLIQYYNGEERAKGNILERFSAQQFPDLHSELNLSSLELGDSALYFCASSVEGRETSDTQYFGPGTRLTVL.

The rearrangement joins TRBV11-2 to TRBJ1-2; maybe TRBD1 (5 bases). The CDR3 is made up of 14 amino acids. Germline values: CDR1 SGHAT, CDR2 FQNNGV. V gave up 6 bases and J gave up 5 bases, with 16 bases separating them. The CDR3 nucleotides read TGTGCCAGCAGACCCCCGGGGGTTTCTTATGGCTACACCTTC. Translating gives CASRPPGVSYGYTF.

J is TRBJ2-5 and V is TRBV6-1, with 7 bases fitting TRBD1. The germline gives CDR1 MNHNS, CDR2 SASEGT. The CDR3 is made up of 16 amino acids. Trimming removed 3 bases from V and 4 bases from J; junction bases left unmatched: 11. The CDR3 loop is CASSDPRQGLTETQYF. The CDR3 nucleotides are TGTGCCAGCAGTGATCCAAGACAGGGTTTGACAGAGACCCAGTACTTC.